The 9 T cell receptor beta chains in this list originate from one sample, sequenced in a study of vaccination and CD4 T cells after COVID-19. Antigens of these TCRs are unknown. The assay that was used to sequence DNA from cultured CD4+ T cells was the Oncomine TCR Beta short-read assay. TCRdb called the PCR reads again in MiXCR, with one record for every CDR3 protein. The table includes 15,000 or so distinct CDR3 sequences, approximately 55% detected once. Treatment meaning: roughly 11-day PBMC culture with coronavirus spike peptide pools or control peptides (ViraFEST assay). The source was CD4+ T cells from blood, cultured in vitro, collected before SARS-CoV-2 vaccination. Source of these receptors: a human donor who had recovered from COVID-19.

The chain employs TRBV19 and TRBJ2-7; 7 bases fit TRBD1. The ends lost 5 bases at V and 0 bases at J; junction bases unmatched: 16. The CDR3 is made up of 18 amino acids. The germline V gene encodes CDR1 LNHDA and CDR2 SQIVND (reference sequence). CDR3 amino acids: CASSDANLDRPSSYEQYF. The CDR3 DNA sequence: TGTGCCAGTAGTGACGCTAATTTGGACAGGCCGAGCTCCTACGAGCAGTACTTC.

The rearrangement uses TRBV2 and TRBJ1-2; possible D gene TRBD1, 5 bases. The CDR3 loop spans 12 amino acids. Trimming took 6 bases from V and 5 from J, leaving 10 bases between them. Germline CDR1 reads SNHLY; CDR2 reads FYNNEI. The CDR3 loop is CASSLPGYGYTF. Here the CDR3 DNA reads TGTGCCAGCAGCCTGCCAGGGTATGGCTACACCTTC.

The V gene is TRBV19, the J gene TRBJ2-5; 7 bases are a match to TRBD1. The CDR3 extends over 13 amino acids. Germline values: CDR1 LNHDA, CDR2 SQIVND (reference sequence). Trimming removed 6 bases from V and 3 bases from J; junction bases left unmatched: 4. This CDR3 is CASRSTGKETQYF. The CDR3 nucleotides are TGTGCCAGTAGATCGACAGGGAAAGAGACCCAGTACTTC.

The chain uses TRBV18 and TRBJ2-7; tentatively, D is TRBD1 (5 bases). The CDR3 spans 13 residues. The germline V and J ends were trimmed by 1 base and 1 base, with 5 bases remaining between them. The germline V gene has CDR1 KGHSH and CDR2 LQKENI. The CDR3 bases are TGTGCCAGCTCACCACAGGGGTCCTACGAGCAGTACTTC. It yields the protein CASSPQGSYEQYF.

This chain connects TRBV28 to TRBJ2-2, with 10 bases that match TRBD1. This CDR3 is 15 amino acids long. J lost 3 bases, V lost 4 bases, and 2 bases had no gene match. Germline values: CDR1 MDHEN, CDR2 SYDVKM. CDR3 residues: CASSSGTGDTGELFF. The CDR3, as DNA: TGTGCCAGCAGTTCGGGGACAGGGGACACCGGGGAGCTGTTTTTT. The variable domain in full, with the rest retrieved from reference TRBV28 and TRBJ2-2, is DVKVTQSSRYLVKRTGEKVFLECVQDMDHENMFWYRQDPGLGLRLIYFSYDVKMKEKGDIPEGYSVSREKKERFSLILESASTNQTSMYLCASSSGTGDTGELFFGEGSRLTVL.

This clonotype has more than one count but fewer than ten. The chain combines TRBV7-2 with TRBJ2-7; D possibly corresponds to TRBD1 (6 bases). The V end lost 1 base, the J end lost 2 bases, and 15 bases lay between the germline ends. The CDR3 is 16 residues long. CDR1 and CDR2 (germline): SGHTA, FQGNSA. CDR3 nucleotide sequence: TGTGCCAGCAGCTTAGTCTTAGGACAGCGAACCTACGAGCAGTACTTC. It encodes CASSLVLGQRTYEQYF.

This clonotype was seen a handful of times. The genes are TRBV6-2 or TRBV6-3 and TRBJ1-6, with D unclear. CDR1 is MNHEY and CDR2 is SVGEGT in the germline V gene. Between the trimmed V and J ends, which lost 3 bases and 8 bases, there was a span of 2 bases. The CDR3 extends over 11 amino acids. CDR3 nucleotides: TGTGCCAGCAGTTATTATTCACCCCTCCACTTT. This sequence encodes CASSYYSPLHF.

The J gene is TRBJ1-2, the V gene TRBV6-1; 10 positions agree with TRBD1. V shed 5 bases, J shed 1 base, and the junction held 4 bases outside the gene matches. Germline CDR1 MNHNS, CDR2 SASEGT. The CDR3 has 15 amino acids. The CDR3 DNA sequence: TGTGCCAGCAGTACCGGACAGGGGGGTAACTATGGCTACACCTTC. Translating gives CASSTGQGGNYGYTF.

This chain joins TRBV21-1 and TRBJ2-7. TRBV21-1 represents a pseudogene. The CDR3 has 15 residues. CDR3 sequence reads: CASSKGFGRSDEQYF. The DNA for the CDR3 is TGTGCCAGCAGCAAAGGGTTTGGCCGGTCCGACGAGCAGTACTTC.